Sequencing of this T cell receptor beta chain was carried out in a study of T-cell reconstitution after alpha-beta-depleted transplantation in children. A library of TCRbeta sequences, prepared with unique molecular identifiers, was generated. TCRdb reanalysed the PCR reads using MiXCR and keeps one entry per CDR3 protein. The table includes about 280,000 distinct CDR3 sequences, approximately 10% detected once. Per germline, CDR1 SGHRS and CDR2 YFSETQ. V was pared by 2 bases and J by 4 bases, with 9 bases between. The CDR3 totals 14 residues. Whole-study findings and limits: The high TCRbeta diversity at day 60 in some patients came from surviving recipient T cells and thymic progenitors. There were reportedly several hundred expanded graft clones from which alpha-beta T cells came about two months after transplant. After one year, T-cell counts and TCRbeta diversity mostly came from new T cells.

This clonotype was counted ten times or more. Its antigen is unknown. The sample was peripheral blood, taken 180 days after TCRalphabeta/CD19-depleted stem cell transplant. The V gene is TRBV5-1, the J gene TRBJ2-2, with no clear D. The sequence was obtained from a male patient between 2 and 15 years old who had a stem cell transplant for chronic granulomatous disease, so the T cells may come from the graft donor. In nucleotides, the CDR3 is TGCGCCAGCAGCTTAGTATGGTCCACCGGGGAGCTGTTTTTT. Its translation: CASSLVWSTGELFF. The whole variable domain, remainder taken from reference TRBV5-1 and TRBJ2-2, is KAGVTQTPRYLIKTRGQQVTLSCSPISGHRSVSWYQQTPGQGLQFLFEYFSETQRNKGNFPGRFSGRQFSNSRSEMNVSTLELGDSALYLCASSLVWSTGELFFGEGSRLTVL.